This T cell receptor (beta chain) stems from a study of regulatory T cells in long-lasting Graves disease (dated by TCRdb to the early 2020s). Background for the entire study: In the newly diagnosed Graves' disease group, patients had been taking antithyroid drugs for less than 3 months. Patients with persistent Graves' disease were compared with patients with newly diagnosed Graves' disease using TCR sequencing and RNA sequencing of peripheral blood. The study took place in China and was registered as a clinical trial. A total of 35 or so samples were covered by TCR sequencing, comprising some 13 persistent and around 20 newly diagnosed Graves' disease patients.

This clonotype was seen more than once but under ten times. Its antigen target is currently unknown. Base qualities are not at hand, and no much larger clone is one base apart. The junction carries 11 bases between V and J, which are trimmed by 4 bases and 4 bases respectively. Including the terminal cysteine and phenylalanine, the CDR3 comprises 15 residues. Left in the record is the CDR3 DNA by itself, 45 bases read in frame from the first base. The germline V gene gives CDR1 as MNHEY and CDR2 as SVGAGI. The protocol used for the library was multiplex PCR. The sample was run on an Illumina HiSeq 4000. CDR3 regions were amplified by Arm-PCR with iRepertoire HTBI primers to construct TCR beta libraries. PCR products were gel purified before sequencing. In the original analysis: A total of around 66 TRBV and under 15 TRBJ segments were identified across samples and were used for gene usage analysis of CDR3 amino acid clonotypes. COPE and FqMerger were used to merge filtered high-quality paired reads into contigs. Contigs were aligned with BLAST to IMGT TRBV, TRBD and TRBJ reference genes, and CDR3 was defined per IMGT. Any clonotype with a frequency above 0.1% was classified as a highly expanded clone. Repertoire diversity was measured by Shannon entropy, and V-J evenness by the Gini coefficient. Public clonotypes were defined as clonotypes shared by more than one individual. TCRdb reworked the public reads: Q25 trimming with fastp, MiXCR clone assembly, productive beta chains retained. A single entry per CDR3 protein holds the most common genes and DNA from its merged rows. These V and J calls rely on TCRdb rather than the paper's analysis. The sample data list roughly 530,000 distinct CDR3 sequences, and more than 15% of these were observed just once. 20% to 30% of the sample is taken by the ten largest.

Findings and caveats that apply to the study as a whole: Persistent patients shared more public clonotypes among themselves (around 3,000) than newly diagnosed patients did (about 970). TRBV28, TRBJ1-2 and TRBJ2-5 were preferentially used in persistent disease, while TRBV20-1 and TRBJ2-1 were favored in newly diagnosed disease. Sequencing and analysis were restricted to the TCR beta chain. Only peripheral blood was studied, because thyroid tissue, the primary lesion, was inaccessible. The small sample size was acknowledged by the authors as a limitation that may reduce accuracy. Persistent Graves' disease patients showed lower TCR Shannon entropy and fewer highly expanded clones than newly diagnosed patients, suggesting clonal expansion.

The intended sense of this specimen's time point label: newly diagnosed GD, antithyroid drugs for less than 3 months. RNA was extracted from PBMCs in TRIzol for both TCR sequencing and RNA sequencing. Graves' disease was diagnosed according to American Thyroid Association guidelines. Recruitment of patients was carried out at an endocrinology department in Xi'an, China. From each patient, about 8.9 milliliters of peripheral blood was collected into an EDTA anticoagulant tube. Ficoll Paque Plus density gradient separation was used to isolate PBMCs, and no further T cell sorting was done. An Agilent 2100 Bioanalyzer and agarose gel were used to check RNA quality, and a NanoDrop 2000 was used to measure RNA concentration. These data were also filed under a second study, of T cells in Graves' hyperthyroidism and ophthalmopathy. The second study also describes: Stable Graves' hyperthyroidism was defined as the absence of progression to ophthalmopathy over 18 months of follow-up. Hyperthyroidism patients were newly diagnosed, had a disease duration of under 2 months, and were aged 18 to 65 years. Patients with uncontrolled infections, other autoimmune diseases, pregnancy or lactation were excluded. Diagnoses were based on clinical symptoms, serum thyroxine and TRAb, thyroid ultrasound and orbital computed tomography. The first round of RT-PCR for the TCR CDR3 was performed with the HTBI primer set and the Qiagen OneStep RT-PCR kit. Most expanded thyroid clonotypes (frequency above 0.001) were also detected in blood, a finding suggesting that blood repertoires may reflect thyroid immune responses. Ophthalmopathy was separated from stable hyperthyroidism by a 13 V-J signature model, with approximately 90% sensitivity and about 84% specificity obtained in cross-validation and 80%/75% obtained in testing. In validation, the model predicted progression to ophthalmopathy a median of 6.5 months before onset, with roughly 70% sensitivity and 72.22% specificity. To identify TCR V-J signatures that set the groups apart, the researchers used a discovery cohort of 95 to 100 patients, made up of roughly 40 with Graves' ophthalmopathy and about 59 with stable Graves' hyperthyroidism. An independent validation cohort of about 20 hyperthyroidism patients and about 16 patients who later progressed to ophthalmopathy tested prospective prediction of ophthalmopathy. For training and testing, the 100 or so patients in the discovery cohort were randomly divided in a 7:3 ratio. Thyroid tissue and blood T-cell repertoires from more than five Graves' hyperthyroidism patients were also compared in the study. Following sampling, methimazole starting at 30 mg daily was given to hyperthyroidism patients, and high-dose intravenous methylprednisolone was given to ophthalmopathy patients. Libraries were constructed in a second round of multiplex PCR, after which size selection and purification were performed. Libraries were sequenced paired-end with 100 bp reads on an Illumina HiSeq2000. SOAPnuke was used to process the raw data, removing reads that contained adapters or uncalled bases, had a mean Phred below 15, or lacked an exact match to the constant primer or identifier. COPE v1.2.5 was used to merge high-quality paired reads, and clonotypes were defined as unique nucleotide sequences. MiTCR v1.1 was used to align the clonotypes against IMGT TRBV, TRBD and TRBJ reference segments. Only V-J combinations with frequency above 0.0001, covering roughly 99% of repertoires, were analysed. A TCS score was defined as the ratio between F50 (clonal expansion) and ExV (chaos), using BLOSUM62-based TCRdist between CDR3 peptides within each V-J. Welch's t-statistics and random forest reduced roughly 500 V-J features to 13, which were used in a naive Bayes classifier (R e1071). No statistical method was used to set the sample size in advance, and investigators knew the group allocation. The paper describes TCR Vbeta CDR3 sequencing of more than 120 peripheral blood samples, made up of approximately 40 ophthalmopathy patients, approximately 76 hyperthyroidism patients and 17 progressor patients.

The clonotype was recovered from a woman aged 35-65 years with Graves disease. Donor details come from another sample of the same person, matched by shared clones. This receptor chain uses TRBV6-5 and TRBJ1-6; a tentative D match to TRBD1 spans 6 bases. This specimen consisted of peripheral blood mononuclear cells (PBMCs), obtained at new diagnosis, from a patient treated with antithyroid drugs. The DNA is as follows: TGTGCCAGCAGTTCCTCCCAGGGGTATAATTCACCCCTCCACTTT. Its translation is CASSSSQGYNSPLHF.